The present entry profiles one TCR beta chain with its context. The source of the sample is a study of T cells after yellow fever vaccination. Study summary: In the case of low-cell-number fractions, SMART-Seq v4 Ultra Low Input was used for preparation.

Conversion of TCR transcripts into cDNA relied on 5'RACE template switching, which added a universal primer site and UMIs. Each CDR3 protein is one row after TCRdb ran MiXCR on the 5' RACE reads. The data hold about 240,000 distinct CDR3 sequences, with 6.9% observed a single time. CDR3 length: 16 amino acids. J was trimmed by 4 bases and V by 4 bases; bases with no gene match: 12. The V gene's germline CDR1 is GTSNPN and CDR2 SVGIG (reference sequence). This receptor was taken from a man under 40 who received the YFV17D yellow fever vaccine. This sequence joins TRBV30 and TRBJ2-1; TRBD2 aligns across 8 bases. The specimen was CD4+ T cells sorted from PBMCs, collected 15 days after the yellow fever booster vaccination. CDR3 in amino acids: CAWTAKGSGKYNEQFF. For the CDR3, the DNA is TGTGCCTGGACAGCTAAAGGTAGCGGGAAATACAATGAGCAGTTCTTC.